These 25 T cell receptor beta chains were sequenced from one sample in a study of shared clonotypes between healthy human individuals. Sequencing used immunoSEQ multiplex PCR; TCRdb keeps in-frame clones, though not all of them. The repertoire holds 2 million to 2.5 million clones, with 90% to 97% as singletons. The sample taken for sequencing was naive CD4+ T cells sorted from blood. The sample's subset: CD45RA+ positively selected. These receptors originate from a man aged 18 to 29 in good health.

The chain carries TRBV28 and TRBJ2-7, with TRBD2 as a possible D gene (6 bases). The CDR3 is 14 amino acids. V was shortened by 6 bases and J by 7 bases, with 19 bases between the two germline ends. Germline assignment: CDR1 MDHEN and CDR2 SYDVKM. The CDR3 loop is CASSCTGVLCEQYF. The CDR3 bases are TGTGCCAGCAGCTGTACGGGGGTACTCTGTGAGCAGTACTTC.

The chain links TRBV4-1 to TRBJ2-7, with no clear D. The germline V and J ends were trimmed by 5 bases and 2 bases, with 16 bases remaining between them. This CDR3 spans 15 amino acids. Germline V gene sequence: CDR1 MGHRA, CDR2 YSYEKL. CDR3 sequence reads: CASSASDGSAYEQYF. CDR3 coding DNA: TGCGCCAGCAGCGCGAGCGACGGGTCGGCCTACGAGCAGTACTTC.

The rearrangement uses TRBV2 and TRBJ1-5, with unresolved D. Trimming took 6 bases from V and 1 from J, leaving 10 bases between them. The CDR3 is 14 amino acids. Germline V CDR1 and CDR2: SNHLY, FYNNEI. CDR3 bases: TGTGCCAGCAGCAACGGGTGGAGCAATCAGCCCCAGCATTTT. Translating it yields CASSNGWSNQPQHF.

The CDR3 DNA sequence: TGTGCCTCCAGGCTGGTAGGATCTATGTACCAAGAGACCCAGTACTTC. It encodes CASRLVGSMYQETQYF. This chain links TRBV11-2 with TRBJ2-5; D is uncertain. The CDR3 runs to 16 residues. Germline V gene sequence: CDR1 SGHAT, CDR2 FQNNGV. V lost 11 bases to trimming and J lost 0 bases, with 22 bases between them.

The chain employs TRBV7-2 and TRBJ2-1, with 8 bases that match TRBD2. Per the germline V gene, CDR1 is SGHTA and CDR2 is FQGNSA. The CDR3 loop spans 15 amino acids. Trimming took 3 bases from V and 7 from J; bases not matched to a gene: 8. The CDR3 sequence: CASSFSGRGGNEQFF. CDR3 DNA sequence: TGTGCCAGCAGCTTCAGCGGGAGAGGGGGAAATGAGCAGTTCTTC.

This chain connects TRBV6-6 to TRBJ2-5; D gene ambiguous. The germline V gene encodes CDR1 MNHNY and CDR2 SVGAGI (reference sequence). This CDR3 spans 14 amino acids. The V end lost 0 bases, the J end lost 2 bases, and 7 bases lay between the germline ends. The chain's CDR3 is CASSYSNLQETQYF. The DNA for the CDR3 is TGTGCCAGCAGTTACTCGAACTTACAAGAGACCCAGTACTTC.

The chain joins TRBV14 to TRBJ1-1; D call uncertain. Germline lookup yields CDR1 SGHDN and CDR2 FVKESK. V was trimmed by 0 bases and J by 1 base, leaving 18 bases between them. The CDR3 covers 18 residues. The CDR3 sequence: CASSQDRTKLGSNTEAFF. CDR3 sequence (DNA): TGTGCCAGCAGCCAAGATAGAACAAAATTAGGATCGAACACTGAAGCTTTCTTT.

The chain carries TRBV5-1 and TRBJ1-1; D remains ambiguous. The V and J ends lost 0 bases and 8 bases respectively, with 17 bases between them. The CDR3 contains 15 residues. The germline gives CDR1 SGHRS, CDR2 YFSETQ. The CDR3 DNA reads TGCGCCAGCAGCTTGGTTGGCGGGTTAAATGGCGAAGCTTTCTTT. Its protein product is CASSLVGGLNGEAFF.

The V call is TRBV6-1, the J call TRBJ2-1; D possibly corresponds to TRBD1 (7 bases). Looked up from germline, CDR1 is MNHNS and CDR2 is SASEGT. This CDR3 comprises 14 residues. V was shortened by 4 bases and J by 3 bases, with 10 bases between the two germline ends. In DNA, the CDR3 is TGTGCCAGCAGTGGACAGGGACTCTACAATGAGCAGTTCTTC. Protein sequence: CASSGQGLYNEQFF.

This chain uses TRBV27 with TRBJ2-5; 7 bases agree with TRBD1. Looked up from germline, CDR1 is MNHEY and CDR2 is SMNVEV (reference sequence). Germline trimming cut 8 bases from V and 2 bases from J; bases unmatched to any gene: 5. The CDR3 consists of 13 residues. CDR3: CASGRQGQETQYF. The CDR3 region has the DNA TGTGCCAGCGGGAGACAGGGTCAAGAGACCCAGTACTTC.

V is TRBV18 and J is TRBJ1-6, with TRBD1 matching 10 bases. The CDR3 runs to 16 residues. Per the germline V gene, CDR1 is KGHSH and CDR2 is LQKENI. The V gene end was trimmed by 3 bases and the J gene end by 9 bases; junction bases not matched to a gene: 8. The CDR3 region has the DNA TGTGCCAGCTCACCGTCCGGGACAGGGGTTCTTTCACCCCTCCACTTT. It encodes CASSPSGTGVLSPLHF.

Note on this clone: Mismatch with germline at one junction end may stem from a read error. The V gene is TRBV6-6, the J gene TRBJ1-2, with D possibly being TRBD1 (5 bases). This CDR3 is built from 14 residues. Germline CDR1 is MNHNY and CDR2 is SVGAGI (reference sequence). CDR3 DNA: TGTGCCAGCACTCTCACGGGGGGTAACGATGGCTACACCTTC. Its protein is CASTLTGGNDGYTF.

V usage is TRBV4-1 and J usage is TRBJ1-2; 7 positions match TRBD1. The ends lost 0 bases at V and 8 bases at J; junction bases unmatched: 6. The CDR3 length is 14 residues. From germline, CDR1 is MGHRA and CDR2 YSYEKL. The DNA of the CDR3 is TGCGCCAGCAGCCAAGATCTCCAGGGGGGAGGCTACACCTTC. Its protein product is CASSQDLQGGGYTF.

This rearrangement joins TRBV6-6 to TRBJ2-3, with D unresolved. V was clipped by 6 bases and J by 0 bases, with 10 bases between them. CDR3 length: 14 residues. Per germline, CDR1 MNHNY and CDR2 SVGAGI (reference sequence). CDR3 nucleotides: TGTGCCAGCAGACTTACACTTAGCACAGATACGCAGTATTTT. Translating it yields CASRLTLSTDTQYF.

The CDR3 DNA sequence: TGTGCCAGCACGGGGCAGCGCACAGATACGCAGTATTTT. This encodes CASTGQRTDTQYF. The V and J genes are TRBV2 and TRBJ2-3; D is perhaps TRBD1 or TRBD2 (5 bases each). Deletions cut 7 bases from V and 1 base from J, with 9 bases between. Germline assignment: CDR1 SNHLY and CDR2 FYNNEI. This CDR3 contains 13 residues.

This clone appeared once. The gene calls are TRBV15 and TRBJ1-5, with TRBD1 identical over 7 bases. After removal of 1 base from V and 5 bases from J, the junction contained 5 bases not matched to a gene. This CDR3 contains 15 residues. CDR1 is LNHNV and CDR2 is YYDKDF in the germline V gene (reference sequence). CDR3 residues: CATSRGVQGDQPQHF. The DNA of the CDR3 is TGTGCCACCAGCAGAGGTGTGCAGGGGGATCAGCCCCAGCATTTT.

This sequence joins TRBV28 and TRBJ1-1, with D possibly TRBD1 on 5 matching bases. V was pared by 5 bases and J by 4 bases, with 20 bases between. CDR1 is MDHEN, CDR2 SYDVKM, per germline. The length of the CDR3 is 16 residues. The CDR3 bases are TGTGCCAGCAGTAACCCACCAACTTTGGGGGGCACTGAAGCTTTCTTT. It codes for CASSNPPTLGGTEAFF.

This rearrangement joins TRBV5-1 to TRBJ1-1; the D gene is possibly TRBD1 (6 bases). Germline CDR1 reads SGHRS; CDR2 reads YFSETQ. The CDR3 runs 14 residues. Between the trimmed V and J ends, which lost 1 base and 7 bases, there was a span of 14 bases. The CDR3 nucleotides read TGCGCCAGCAGCTTGACTGGACAGACATATGAAGCTTTCTTT. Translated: CASSLTGQTYEAFF.

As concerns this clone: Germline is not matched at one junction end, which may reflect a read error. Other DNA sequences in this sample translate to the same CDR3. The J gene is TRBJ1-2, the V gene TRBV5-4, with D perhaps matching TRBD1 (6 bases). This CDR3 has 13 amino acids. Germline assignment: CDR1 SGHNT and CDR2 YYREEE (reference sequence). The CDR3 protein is CASTLDSLYGYTF. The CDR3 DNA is TGTGCCAGCACCTTGGACAGCCTCTATGGCTACACCTTC. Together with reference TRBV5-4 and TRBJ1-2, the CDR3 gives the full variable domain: ETGVTQSPTHLIKTRGQQVTLRCSSQSGHNTVSWYQQALGQGPQFIFQYYREEENGRGNFPPRFSGLQFPNYSSELNVNALELDDSALYLCASTLDSLYGYTFGSGTRLTVV.

This chain's CDR3 is CASSPRFSTGGISPLHF. CDR3 DNA: TGCGCCAGCAGCCCCCGATTCTCGACAGGGGGTATTTCACCCCTCCACTTT. The rearrangement joins TRBV4-1 to TRBJ1-6, with TRBD1 matching over 9 bases. V was clipped by 4 bases and J by 9 bases; unmatched bases: 13. Germline V gene lookup returns CDR1 MGHRA and CDR2 YSYEKL. The CDR3 runs 17 residues.

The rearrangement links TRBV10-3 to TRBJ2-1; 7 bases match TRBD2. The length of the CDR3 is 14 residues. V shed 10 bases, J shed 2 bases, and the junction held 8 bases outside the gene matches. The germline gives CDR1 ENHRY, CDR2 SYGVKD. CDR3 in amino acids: CATSLAPTYNEQFF. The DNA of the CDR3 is TGTGCCACGTCACTAGCGCCAACCTACAATGAGCAGTTCTTC.

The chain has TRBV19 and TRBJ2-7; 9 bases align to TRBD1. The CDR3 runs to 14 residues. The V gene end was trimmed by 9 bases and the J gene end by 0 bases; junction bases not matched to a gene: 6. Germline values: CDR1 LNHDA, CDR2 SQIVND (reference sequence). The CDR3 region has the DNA TGTGCCAGAGACCGGGACAGGGTCTCCTACGAGCAGTACTTC. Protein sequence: CARDRDRVSYEQYF.

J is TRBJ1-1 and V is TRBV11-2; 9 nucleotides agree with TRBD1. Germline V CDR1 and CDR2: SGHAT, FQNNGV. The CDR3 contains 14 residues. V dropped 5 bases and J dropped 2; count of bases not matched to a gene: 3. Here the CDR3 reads CASSQTGGNTEAFF. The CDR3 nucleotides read TGTGCCAGCAGCCAGACAGGGGGAAACACTGAAGCTTTCTTT.

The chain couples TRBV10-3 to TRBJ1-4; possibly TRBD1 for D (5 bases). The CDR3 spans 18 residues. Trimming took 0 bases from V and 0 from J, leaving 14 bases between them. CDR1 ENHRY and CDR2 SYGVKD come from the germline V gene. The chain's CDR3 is CAISESDTGSSTNEKLFF. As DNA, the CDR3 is TGTGCCATCAGTGAGTCGGATACAGGTTCCTCAACTAATGAAAAACTGTTTTTT.

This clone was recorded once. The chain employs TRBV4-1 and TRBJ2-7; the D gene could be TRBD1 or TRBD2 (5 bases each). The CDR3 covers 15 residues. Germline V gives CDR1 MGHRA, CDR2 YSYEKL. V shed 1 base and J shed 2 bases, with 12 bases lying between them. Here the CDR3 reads CASSQGPGSAYEQYF. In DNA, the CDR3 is TGCGCCAGCAGCCAAGGGCCAGGGAGCGCCTACGAGCAGTACTTC.